This T cell receptor beta chain derives from a study of blood T cell repertoires in COVID-19. Looking at the study overall: The United States, Italy and Spain provided the acute and convalescent COVID-19 samples. The analysed material was cDNA or gDNA that came from T cells, B-cell-depleted T cells, or PBMCs.

The CDR3 sequence is 17 residues long. Losses at the gene ends were 4 bases for V and 3 bases for J; bases not matched to a gene: 13. Germline CDR1 SGHRS, CDR2 YFSETQ. Per the authors' pipeline: Amplification from reference gene primers served as the basis for estimated nucleated cell counts. Libraries were prepared by immunoSEQ multiplex PCR; TCRdb keeps only in-frame clonotypes and omits some of them. V and J calls and clone size follow that table, whereas D and trimming were derived from the DNA. The sample holds some 290,000 clones, approximately 81% seen once. The TCR was taken from a woman aged 60-70 years with active or convalescent COVID-19. The sample consisted of peripheral blood. This rearrangement joins TRBV5-1 to TRBJ1-5; 7 bases line up with TRBD1. CDR3 sequence (DNA): TGCGCCAGCAGCCCCCACCGACAGGGTCTACTCAATCAGCCCCAGCATTTT. Residues: CASSPHRQGLLNQPQHF.